The clone carrying this T cell receptor beta chain was observed a few times. The antigen remains undetermined. These data come from a study of response to subunit inactivated influenza vaccine. Findings and caveats of the study: Authors suggested few new T cells are recruited by each seasonal influenza vaccination.

TCRdb itself ran the RT-PCR reads through MiXCR, one entry per CDR3 protein. The sample records around 470,000 distinct CDR3 sequences, 6% to 9% being singletons. The CDR3 covers 15 residues. Trimming cost V 4 bases and J 2 bases; bases outside gene matches: 7. Germline V gene lookup returns CDR1 SGHRS and CDR2 YFSETQ. The sequenced sample was PBMCs from blood, obtained roughly 24 months after vaccination. This receptor was taken from a man in his fifties or sixties who received an inactivated influenza vaccine. This chain links TRBV5-1 with TRBJ1-2; 8 bases line up with TRBD1. The CDR3 is CASSRGDRKNYGYTF. CDR3 bases: TGCGCCAGCAGCAGGGGGGACAGGAAAAACTATGGCTACACCTTC.